These T cell receptor beta chains were read from a single sample in a study of cytomegalovirus exposure and HLA in healthy donors. Profiled with immunoSEQ multiplex PCR; TCRdb holds only in-frame clones, not every one. The data hold about 150,000 clones, with approximately 80% observed a single time. Sequencing was carried out using PBMCs. The receptor source for this set is a male donor in good health and CMV-seronegative. CDR3s leave out the opening cysteine and the closing phenylalanine or tryptophan. The order of the fields is V gene, J gene, D gene, CDR3 protein. A D gene is named only where the DNA matches it firmly.

TRBV27	TRBJ2-7	TRBD2	ASRQAGLGYEQY
TRBV4-1	TRBJ2-3	TRBD1	ASSQGDRTVADTQY
TRBV28	TRBJ2-3	NA	ASTKAGLTDTQY
TRBV19	TRBJ2-1	NA	ASSLPLGSSYNEQF
TRBV28	TRBJ2-7	NA	ASSVGTSYEQY
TRBV28	TRBJ1-4	NA	ASSPNRGGNEKLF
TRBV5-1	TRBJ2-3	NA	ASSLVGAVSTDTQY
TRBV5-1	TRBJ2-3	TRBD2	ASSLGGGSTDTQY
TRBV5-4	TRBJ2-2	NA	ASSLSQGPNTGELF
TRBV21-1	TRBJ1-4	NA	ASRWTEDEKLF
TRBV6-4	TRBJ1-5	NA	ASSDLQPQH
TRBV27	TRBJ2-7	TRBD1	ASSSRDSFYEQY
TRBV29-1	TRBJ1-4	NA	SVPGTNEKLF
TRBV7-2	TRBJ1-2	TRBD1	ASSLPRGLRYGYT
TRBV9	TRBJ2-2	NA	ASSVDGGPEGSYLF
TRBV30	TRBJ2-5	TRBD2	AGSQLAGYNQETQY
TRBV7-9	TRBJ2-7	TRBD2	ASSLEGLADYEQY
TRBV9	TRBJ2-7	TRBD1	ASSATGTGAGEQY
TRBV2	TRBJ2-7	NA	ASSEQTLGYEQY
TRBV6-5	TRBJ2-7	TRBD1	ASRPPTGSLYEQY
TRBV5-6	TRBJ2-7	TRBD2	ASSSSAAGVHEQY
TRBV5-4	TRBJ2-7	TRBD1	ASSPPGQGVGEQY
TRBV7-2	TRBJ2-3	NA	ASSPLSSTDTQY
TRBV4-2	TRBJ1-1	TRBD1	ASSQGTGGAWAF
TRBV28	TRBJ1-4	NA	ASSPRGRWDEKLF
TRBV9	TRBJ1-2	NA	ASSVSTRGYT
TRBV10-3	TRBJ2-2	TRBD2	AISGTSIDTGELF
TRBV30	TRBJ2-2	NA	AWSVRSSGTGELF
TRBV18	TRBJ2-2	NA	ASSPRQTNTGELF
TRBV28	TRBJ1-5	TRBD1	ASGDRGYNQPQH
TRBV10-3	TRBJ2-3	NA	AISGADTQY
TRBV28	TRBJ1-2	NA	ASSFPLGQNYGYT
TRBV6-1	TRBJ1-4	TRBD1	ASSPRTGFYEKLF
TRBV5-4	TRBJ2-7	NA	ASSSRLVPYEQY
TRBV28	TRBJ1-1	NA	ASSIPGQNTEAF
TRBV19	TRBJ2-3	NA	ASSIDGGYTDTQY
TRBV14	TRBJ2-6	TRBD1	ASSPGGFSGANVLT
TRBV21-1	TRBJ1-5	NA	ASSKGSGRNQPQH
TRBV28	TRBJ2-7	TRBD2	ASSRSGGSYEQY
TRBV6-1	TRBJ2-5	TRBD1	ASSVGQGVETQY